These 15 T cell receptor beta chains originate from one sample sequenced in a study of blood T cell repertoires in COVID-19. The table came from immunoSEQ multiplex PCR; TCRdb's copy has only in-frame clones and leaves some out. The sample records roughly 570,000 clones, about 88% being singletons. The source material was peripheral blood. The receptors come from a woman in her 50s with COVID-19, enrolled during active disease.

A remark on this clone: The sample contains more than one DNA sequence encoding this CDR3. The V and J genes are TRBV20-1 and TRBJ1-2; maybe TRBD1 (6 bases). The CDR3 is made up of 11 amino acids. Per germline, CDR1 DFQATT and CDR2 SNEGSKA (reference sequence). V gave up 1 base and J gave up 6 bases, with 6 bases separating them. The CDR3 is CSARGTDGYTF. The DNA for the CDR3 is TGCAGTGCTAGAGGGACAGATGGCTACACCTTC.

The chain links TRBV2 to TRBJ2-7; D is perhaps TRBD2 (6 bases). Germline-derived CDR1 and CDR2 are SNHLY and FYNNEI. The germline V and J ends were trimmed by 10 bases and 3 bases, with 16 bases remaining between them. This CDR3 spans 13 amino acids. The CDR3 coding sequence is TGTGCCACCGAAGGGACTTCCGGCTACGAGCAGTACTTC. This translates into CATEGTSGYEQYF.

CDR3 sequence reads: CASIPDTGDTEAFF. CDR3 sequence (DNA): TGCGCCAGCATTCCCGATACAGGGGACACTGAAGCTTTCTTT. The chain uses TRBV10-2 and TRBJ1-1, with 7 bases matching TRBD1. Germline CDR1 reads WSHSY; CDR2 reads SAAADI. Losses at the gene ends were 7 bases for V and 3 bases for J; bases not matched to a gene: 8. The CDR3 length is 14 residues.

V gene TRBV6-5 combines with J gene TRBJ1-2, with TRBD1 identical over 10 bases. This CDR3 contains 15 residues. CDR1 and CDR2 (germline): MNHEY, SVGAGI. Losses at the gene ends were 5 bases for V and 4 bases for J; bases not matched to a gene: 7. In nucleotides, the CDR3 is TGTGCCAGCAGTCCCTACGGGACAGGGGCCTATGGCTACACCTTC. Protein: CASSPYGTGAYGYTF.

In its sample, this clone was seen once. The chain combines TRBV18 with TRBJ2-2, with a possible D match to TRBD2 (6 bases). Trimming cost V 0 bases and J 0 bases, with 17 bases left between them. The germline CDR1 and CDR2 sequences are KGHSH and LQKENI. The CDR3 covers 19 residues. The CDR3: CASSPPWRGEPANTGELFF. CDR3 bases: TGTGCCAGCTCACCACCGTGGCGGGGTGAACCCGCGAACACCGGGGAGCTGTTTTTT.

The V gene is TRBV18, the J gene TRBJ1-5; tentative D call: TRBD1 (5 bases). V was clipped by 2 bases and J by 8 bases, with 13 bases between them. The CDR3 covers 14 residues. Germline V lookup: CDR1 KGHSH, CDR2 LQKENI. CDR3 sequence reads: CASSPGDSLKPQHF. The CDR3 region has the DNA TGTGCCAGCTCACCAGGAGACAGCCTAAAGCCCCAGCATTTT. Based on the CDR3 plus reference TRBV18 and TRBJ1-5, the full variable domain is NAGVMQNPRHLVRRRGQEARLRCSPMKGHSHVYWYRQLPEEGLKFMVYLQKENIIDESGMPKERFSAEFPKEGPSILRIQQVVRGDSAAYFCASSPGDSLKPQHFGDGTRLSIL.

This rearrangement joins TRBV28 to TRBJ1-2, with 7 bases lining up with TRBD1. Germline V lookup: CDR1 MDHEN, CDR2 SYDVKM. The CDR3 contains 12 residues. J lost 6 bases, V lost 6 bases, and 4 bases had no gene match. In nucleotides, the CDR3 is TGTGCCAGCAGCCGCGGGACAGATGGCTACACCTTC. Protein sequence: CASSRGTDGYTF.

This chain links TRBV15 with TRBJ2-3, with 13 nucleotides matching TRBD2. Per the germline V gene, CDR1 is LNHNV and CDR2 is YYDKDF (reference sequence). CDR3 size: 18 residues. V trimming: 0 bases; J trimming: 5 bases; junction bases outside the gene matches: 8. The CDR3 sequence is CATSREPTSGGAEDTQYF. CDR3 DNA sequence: TGTGCCACCAGCAGAGAACCAACTAGCGGGGGGGCTGAAGATACGCAGTATTTT.

The CDR3 sequence: CASSPRTRVGSYEQYF. The CDR3 coding sequence is TGTGCCAGCAGCCCCCGCACCAGGGTGGGCTCCTACGAGCAGTACTTC. The rearrangement uses TRBV3-1 (or the pseudogene TRBV3-2) and TRBJ2-7, with a weak D call TRBD1 (5 bases). The V end was cut by 4 bases, the J end by 0 bases, with 16 bases between. Germline V lookup: CDR1 LGHDT, CDR2 YNNKEL (reference sequence). The CDR3 extends over 16 amino acids.

The chain is built from TRBV11-2 and TRBJ1-1; TRBD1 is a possible D gene (5 bases). CDR1 and CDR2 (germline): SGHAT, FQNNGV. Trimming shortened V by 4 bases and J by 0 bases, and 15 bases separated the two germline ends. The length of the CDR3 is 16 residues. Here the CDR3 DNA reads TGTGCCAGCAGCTCCCGGGACTTAAGGATGAACACTGAAGCTTTCTTT. It codes for CASSSRDLRMNTEAFF.

V is TRBV19 and J is TRBJ1-1; D remains ambiguous. CDR3 length: 13 amino acids. CDR1 LNHDA and CDR2 SQIVND come from the germline V gene (reference sequence). Trimming took off 6 bases at V and 2 bases at J, with 10 bases between the two ends. The CDR3 DNA reads as TGTGCCAGTAGCGGCGGCCTAAACACTGAAGCTTTCTTT. It translates to CASSGGLNTEAFF.

This clone was seen a single time. The V and J genes are TRBV2 and TRBJ2-2, with D tentatively TRBD1 (6 bases). V was pared by 2 bases and J by 3 bases, with 19 bases between. The CDR3 loop spans 18 amino acids. CDR1 and CDR2 from the germline V gene are SNHLY and FYNNEI. CDR3 DNA sequence: TGTGCCAGCAGTGAAAGTACCTCCGGGACACAGTACACCGGGGAGCTGTTTTTT. Amino acids: CASSESTSGTQYTGELFF.

The chain carries TRBV28 and TRBJ2-1, with TRBD1 matching over 12 bases. Trimming at V came to 1 base and at J to 9 bases, leaving 10 bases not matched to a gene. Germline lookup yields CDR1 MDHEN and CDR2 SYDVKM. The CDR3 is 17 residues long. CDR3 residues: CASSLYGGGDRGPEQFF. CDR3 DNA sequence: TGTGCCAGCAGTTTATACGGTGGGGGGGACAGGGGGCCTGAGCAGTTCTTC.

This chain connects TRBV29-1 to TRBJ1-3; possible D gene TRBD1, 5 bases. Between the trimmed V and J ends, which lost 3 bases and 1 base, there was a span of 10 bases. This CDR3 region has 14 residues. Germline CDR1 and CDR2: SQVTM and ANQGSEA. CDR3 DNA: TGCAGCGTTGATGAGGCAGGGTCTGGAAACACCATATATTTT. Protein sequence: CSVDEAGSGNTIYF.

The rearrangement uses TRBV10-3 and TRBJ1-1, with D perhaps matching TRBD1 (5 bases). V was shortened by 8 bases and J by 1 base, with 11 bases between the two germline ends. CDR1 is ENHRY and CDR2 is SYGVKD in the germline V gene. The CDR3 is made up of 13 amino acids. The CDR3 spells CAIWGGENTEAFF. The CDR3 DNA reads TGTGCCATCTGGGGCGGTGAGAACACTGAAGCTTTCTTT.